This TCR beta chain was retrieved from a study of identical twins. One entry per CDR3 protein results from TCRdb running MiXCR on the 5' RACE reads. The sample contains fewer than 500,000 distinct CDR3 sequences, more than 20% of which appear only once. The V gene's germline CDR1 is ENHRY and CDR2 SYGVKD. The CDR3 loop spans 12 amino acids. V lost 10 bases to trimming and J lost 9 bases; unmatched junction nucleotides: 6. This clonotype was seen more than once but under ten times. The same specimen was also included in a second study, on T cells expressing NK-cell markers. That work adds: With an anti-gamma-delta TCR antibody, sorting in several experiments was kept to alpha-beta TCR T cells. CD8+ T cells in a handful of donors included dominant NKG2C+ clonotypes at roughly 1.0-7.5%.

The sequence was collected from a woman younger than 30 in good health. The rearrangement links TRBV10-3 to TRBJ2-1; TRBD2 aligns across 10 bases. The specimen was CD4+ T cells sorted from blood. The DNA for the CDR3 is TGTGCCAACGAGAAGCGGGAGGGTGAGCAGTTCTTC. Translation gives CANEKREGEQFF.